Listed below are T cell receptor beta chains from one sample, sequenced in a study of blood T cell repertoires in COVID-19. Libraries were prepared by immunoSEQ multiplex PCR; TCRdb keeps only in-frame clonotypes and omits some of them. The sample holds some 89,000 clones, roughly 87% seen once. The specimen was peripheral blood. The receptors stem from a man over 45 with acute or convalescent COVID-19. The CDR3 runs from the conserved cysteine through the conserved F or W. The order of the fields is V gene, D gene, J gene, clone size, CDR3 protein, CDR3 DNA. A D gene is named only where the DNA matches it firmly. Clone size appears in some rows only: once, few, many, or a class for an expanded clone.

V: TRBV28
D: -
J: TRBJ2-7
size: -
CDR3: CASETGNGEQYF
DNA: TGTGCCAGTGAAACAGGGAACGGCGAGCAGTACTTC

V: TRBV6-5
D: -
J: TRBJ1-5
size: -
CDR3: CASSRDGGLGPQHF
DNA: TGTGCCAGCAGCAGGGACGGGGGATTAGGGCCCCAGCATTTT

V: TRBV24-1
D: -
J: TRBJ1-5
size: -
CDR3: CATRDYDTNQPQHF
DNA: TGTGCCACCAGGGATTACGACACCAATCAGCCCCAGCATTTT

V: TRBV7-3
D: TRBD2
J: TRBJ2-7
size: -
CDR3: CASSLRAGVGYEQYF
DNA: TGTGCCAGCAGCCTTAGGGCGGGAGTGGGATACGAGCAGTACTTC

V: TRBV2
D: -
J: TRBJ1-4
size: -
CDR3: CASSEGTVNEKLFF
DNA: TGTGCCAGCAGTGAAGGGACAGTAAATGAAAAACTGTTTTTT

V: TRBV7-2
D: -
J: TRBJ1-1
size: -
CDR3: CASSSSLRQDLNTEAFF
DNA: TGTGCCAGCAGCTCATCGCTAAGACAGGACTTGAACACTGAAGCTTTCTTT

V: TRBV18
D: -
J: TRBJ2-3
size: -
CDR3: CASSPPAGFTDTQYF
DNA: TGTGCCAGCTCACCACCGGCGGGGTTCACAGATACGCAGTATTTT

V: TRBV24-1
D: -
J: TRBJ1-2
size: -
CDR3: CATSDPNGERYGYTF
DNA: TGTGCCACCAGTGATCCCAACGGGGAACGGTATGGCTACACCTTC

V: TRBV7-8
D: -
J: TRBJ2-3
size: -
CDR3: CASSLVNGASTDTQYF
DNA: TGTGCCAGCAGCTTAGTGAATGGAGCTAGCACAGATACGCAGTATTTT

V: TRBV7-6
D: TRBD2
J: TRBJ2-1
size: -
CDR3: CASSAGLGDEQFF
DNA: TGTGCCAGCAGCGCGGGACTAGGGGATGAGCAGTTCTTC

V: TRBV7-8
D: TRBD1
J: TRBJ1-6
size: -
CDR3: CASSRYRQGTSPLHF
DNA: TGTGCCAGCAGCCGTTATCGACAGGGGACTTCACCCCTCCACTTT

V: TRBV2
D: -
J: TRBJ1-2
size: -
CDR3: CARADSGGYTF
DNA: TGTGCCAGAGCCGACAGTGGAGGCTACACCTTC

V: TRBV5-1
D: TRBD1
J: TRBJ2-7
size: -
CDR3: CASSRGTDSYEQYF
DNA: TGCGCCAGCTCTAGGGGGACAGACTCCTACGAGCAGTACTTC

V: TRBV18
D: TRBD1
J: TRBJ1-4
size: -
CDR3: CASSLGQGNEKLFF
DNA: TGTGCCAGCTCCCTGGGACAGGGAAATGAAAAACTGTTTTTT

V: TRBV11-3
D: -
J: TRBJ2-2
size: -
CDR3: CASSSQGGAGELFF
DNA: TGTGCCAGCAGCTCCCAGGGGGGTGCCGGGGAGCTGTTTTTT

V: TRBV12-5
D: -
J: TRBJ1-2
size: -
CDR3: CASGLWGGIGGYTF
DNA: TGTGCTAGTGGTTTGTGGGGGGGTATCGGTGGCTACACCTTC

V: TRBV11-2
D: TRBD1
J: TRBJ1-4
size: -
CDR3: CASSLGQGILEKLFF
DNA: TGTGCCAGCAGCCTAGGACAGGGCATTCTTGAAAAACTGTTTTTT

V: TRBV28
D: -
J: TRBJ2-7
size: once
CDR3: CASSAGAPGYSYEQYF
DNA: TGTGCCAGCTCTGCGGGGGCACCCGGATACTCCTACGAGCAGTACTTC

V: TRBV7-9
D: -
J: TRBJ2-3
size: -
CDR3: CASSLDPGREKDTQYF
DNA: TGTGCCAGCAGCTTAGACCCAGGAAGAGAGAAAGATACGCAGTATTTT

V: TRBV6-6
D: -
J: TRBJ2-3
size: -
CDR3: CASSYSGQTSTDTQYF
DNA: TGTGCCAGCAGTTACTCGGGCCAGACTAGTACAGATACGCAGTATTTT

V: TRBV19
D: TRBD1
J: TRBJ2-2
size: few
CDR3: CASMRQGGTGELFF
DNA: TGTGCCAGTATGAGACAGGGTGGGACCGGGGAGCTGTTTTTT

V: TRBV7-2
D: TRBD1
J: TRBJ1-2
size: -
CDR3: CASSMRDRGRQGGYTF
DNA: TGTGCCAGCAGCATGCGGGACAGGGGGCGGCAAGGCGGCTACACCTTC

V: TRBV21-1
D: -
J: TRBJ2-1
size: -
CDR3: CATTGTSREGTRNEQFF
DNA: TGTGCCACCACCGGGACCTCTAGGGAAGGGACTCGAAATGAGCAGTTCTTC

V: TRBV6-5
D: -
J: TRBJ1-5
size: -
CDR3: CASSYSVGNQPQHF
DNA: TGTGCCAGCAGTTACTCAGTAGGCAATCAGCCCCAGCATTTT

V: TRBV5-5
D: -
J: TRBJ1-5
size: -
CDR3: CASSLGSRGNQPQHF
DNA: TGTGCCAGCAGCTTGGGGTCACGGGGGAATCAGCCCCAGCATTTT

V: TRBV19
D: TRBD1
J: TRBJ1-1
size: -
CDR3: CASRGWDRMNTEAFF
DNA: TGTGCCAGTAGAGGGTGGGACAGAATGAACACTGAAGCTTTCTTT

V: TRBV5-5
D: TRBD2
J: TRBJ2-3
size: -
CDR3: CASSLASGGTDTQYF
DNA: TGTGCCAGCAGCTTGGCTAGCGGGGGGACAGATACGCAGTATTTT

V: TRBV5-6
D: TRBD1
J: TRBJ1-6
size: -
CDR3: CASSLDRGQNSPLHF
DNA: TGTGCCAGCAGCTTGGACAGGGGGCAAAATTCACCCCTCCACTTT

V: TRBV24-1
D: -
J: TRBJ2-7
size: -
CDR3: CATSDWPSGGDSSRQYF
DNA: TGTGCCACCAGTGATTGGCCCTCCGGAGGGGACTCCTCCAGGCAGTACTTC

V: TRBV5-1
D: -
J: TRBJ2-1
size: -
CDR3: CASSLGLQHNEQFF
DNA: TGCGCCAGCAGCTTGGGACTCCAACACAATGAGCAGTTCTTC

V: TRBV9
D: -
J: TRBJ2-2
size: many
CDR3: CASSGRSGELFF
DNA: TGTGCCAGCAGCGGAAGGAGCGGGGAGCTGTTTTTT

V: TRBV19
D: -
J: TRBJ1-1
size: -
CDR3: CASSLPQGVSENTEAFF
DNA: TGTGCCAGTAGTTTACCACAGGGTGTAAGCGAGAACACTGAAGCTTTCTTT

V: TRBV9
D: TRBD2
J: TRBJ2-3
size: -
CDR3: CARGTSGRAEGTQYF
DNA: TGTGCCCGTGGGACTAGCGGGAGGGCCGAGGGTACGCAGTATTTT

V: TRBV5-6
D: -
J: TRBJ1-2
size: -
CDR3: CASSRNRANYGYTF
DNA: TGTGCCAGCAGCAGAAACAGGGCTAACTATGGCTACACCTTC

V: TRBV27
D: TRBD1
J: TRBJ1-3
size: -
CDR3: CASSPDGQGTGNTIYF
DNA: TGTGCCAGCAGTCCCGATGGACAGGGTACTGGAAACACCATATATTTT

V: TRBV27
D: -
J: TRBJ2-5
size: -
CDR3: CASSGGGETQYF
DNA: TGTGCCAGCAGTGGAGGTGGAGAGACCCAGTACTTC

V: TRBV18
D: -
J: TRBJ1-1
size: -
CDR3: CASSPPMEWETEAFF
DNA: TGTGCCAGCTCACCACCTATGGAATGGGAGACTGAAGCTTTCTTT

V: TRBV7-2
D: TRBD1
J: TRBJ1-3
size: -
CDR3: CASSRPGQGAGTIYF
DNA: TGTGCCAGCAGCAGACCGGGACAGGGTGCGGGCACCATATATTTT

V: TRBV6-1
D: -
J: TRBJ1-2
size: -
CDR3: CASSEKGNYGYTF
DNA: TGTGCCAGCAGTGAAAAGGGGAACTATGGCTACACCTTC

V: TRBV24-1
D: TRBD1
J: TRBJ1-2
size: -
CDR3: CATSDPGQGVYGYTF
DNA: TGTGCCACCAGTGATCCGGGACAGGGCGTCTATGGCTACACCTTC

V: TRBV5-3
D: -
J: TRBJ1-6
size: -
CDR3: CARSFREGGSPLHF
DNA: TGTGCCAGAAGCTTCCGGGAAGGGGGTTCACCCCTCCACTTT

V: TRBV7-3
D: -
J: TRBJ2-1
size: -
CDR3: CASSLNPGSVSYNEQFF
DNA: TGTGCCAGCAGCTTAAACCCCGGCAGCGTCTCCTACAATGAGCAGTTCTTC